This T cell receptor (beta chain) was captured in a study of cytomegalovirus exposure and HLA in healthy donors. V was clipped by 5 bases and J by 8 bases; unmatched bases: 9. CDR3 length: 14 amino acids. Germline V gene data show CDR1 as SEHNR and CDR2 as FQNEAQ (reference sequence). In the PCR, 60 Vbeta and 13 Jbeta primers were used. The data were produced by immunoSEQ multiplex PCR, yet TCRdb's version contains in-frame clones alone and is incomplete. The repertoire has around 140,000 clones, roughly three fifths of them found once; the top ten carry around 2%. The chain carries TRBV7-9 and TRBJ1-1, with 9 nucleotides matching TRBD1. The sample comprised PBMCs. This TCR derives from a male donor in good health and CMV-seronegative. CDR3 region: CASSPQGDREEAFF. The CDR3 coding sequence is TGTGCCAGCAGCCCCCAGGGGGACAGGGAAGAAGCTTTCTTT.